Sequencing of this TCR beta chain was carried out in a study of Graves' ophthalmopathy and Graves' hyperthyroidism. Other autoimmune diseases, uncontrolled infections, pregnancy or lactation led to the exclusion of patients. CDR3 length: 13 residues. Germline V gene lookup returns CDR1 SQVTM and CDR2 ANQGSEA. V was cut by 5 bases and J by 4 bases, with 15 bases left in between. General study points: Ophthalmopathy progression cases were predicted by the model with roughly 70% sensitivity and less than 85% specificity.

RNA transcripts provided the template for amplifying TCR beta CDR3 regions. The first-round RT-PCR employed HTBI primers together with the Qiagen OneStep RT-PCR kit. A multiplex PCR was then performed as the second round. TCRdb itself ran the multiplex PCR reads through MiXCR, one entry per CDR3 protein. In the table there are around 1,000,000 distinct CDR3 sequences, about two fifths of which are singletons. This clonotype was recorded at least ten times. What it binds is unknown. The V and J genes are TRBV29-1 and TRBJ2-7; D is perhaps TRBD1 (6 bases). Sequenced input: peripheral blood or thyroid tissue (not recorded which). The receptor was derived from an adult man with Graves' hyperthyroidism. The CDR3 DNA reads TGCAGCGTTACCGGGACACGCGTGTACGAGCAGTACTTC. This codes for CSVTGTRVYEQYF.